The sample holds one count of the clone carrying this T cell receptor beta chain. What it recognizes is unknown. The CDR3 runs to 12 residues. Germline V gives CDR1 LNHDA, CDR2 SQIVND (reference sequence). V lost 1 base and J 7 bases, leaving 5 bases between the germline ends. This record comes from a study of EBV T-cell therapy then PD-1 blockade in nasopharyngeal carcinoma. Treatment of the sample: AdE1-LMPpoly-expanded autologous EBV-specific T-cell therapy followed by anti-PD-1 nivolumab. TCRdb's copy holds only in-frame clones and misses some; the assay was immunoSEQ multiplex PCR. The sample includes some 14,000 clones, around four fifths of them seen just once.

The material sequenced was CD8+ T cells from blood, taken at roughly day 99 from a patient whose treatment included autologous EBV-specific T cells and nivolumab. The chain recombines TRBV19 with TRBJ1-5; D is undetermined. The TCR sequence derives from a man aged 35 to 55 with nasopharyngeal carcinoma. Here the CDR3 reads CASSIGAQPQHF. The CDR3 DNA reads TGTGCCAGTAGTATAGGGGCACAGCCCCAGCATTTT.